This is a list of T cell receptor beta chains from one sample in a study of T cell responses to AZD1222 COVID-19 vaccine. Using immunoSEQ multiplex PCR, the repertoire was profiled, and TCRdb retains in-frame clones only, with some absent. In the table there are about 120,000 clones, roughly 93% of which are singletons. The sample in question was peripheral blood, obtained on day 0 of AZD1222 vaccination. The receptors were gathered from an adult in good health. Both conserved end residues are part of each CDR3. Fields, in order: J gene, D gene, clone size, V gene, CDR3 DNA, CDR3 protein. D genes are given only for firm matches. Size values are once, few and many counts, or a class for expanded clones, and some rows have none.

J: TRBJ1-2; D: NA; size: NA; V: TRBV19; DNA: TGTGCCAGTAGTATGACAGCCGCTAACTATGGCTACACCTTC; CDR3: CASSMTAANYGYTF
J: TRBJ2-6; D: TRBD1; size: NA; V: TRBV6-2/TRBV6-3; DNA: TGTGCCAGCAGTTACCGGGGGACAGGGATGAGCTCTGGGGCCAACGTCCTGACTTTC; CDR3: CASSYRGTGMSSGANVLTF
J: TRBJ1-2; D: NA; size: NA; V: TRBV9; DNA: TGTGCCAGCACAAGGGTCGGTGGCTACACCTTC; CDR3: CASTRVGGYTF
J: TRBJ2-1; D: NA; size: NA; V: TRBV19; DNA: TGTGCCAGTAGTGGGCGGAGCTCCTACAATGAGCAGTTCTTC; CDR3: CASSGRSSYNEQFF
J: TRBJ2-7; D: NA; size: NA; V: TRBV11-2; DNA: TGTGCCAGCAGCCGGGGTTGGTACGAGCAGTACTTC; CDR3: CASSRGWYEQYF
J: TRBJ2-7; D: NA; size: NA; V: TRBV7-2; DNA: TGTGCCAGCAGCTTAGTGGGGTTGGGGGGATCGGCACCGTACGAGCAGTACTTC; CDR3: CASSLVGLGGSAPYEQYF
J: TRBJ1-4; D: NA; size: NA; V: TRBV2; DNA: TGTGCCAGCGCCTGGGACGATGAAAAACTGTTTTTT; CDR3: CASAWDDEKLFF
J: TRBJ2-7; D: NA; size: NA; V: TRBV30; DNA: TGTGCCTGGAGTGGTGGGTACGAGCAGTACTTC; CDR3: CAWSGGYEQYF
J: TRBJ1-2; D: NA; size: NA; V: TRBV30; DNA: TGTGCCTGGAGTGCGAAAGAACAGGGACCTAACTATGGCTACACCTTC; CDR3: CAWSAKEQGPNYGYTF
J: TRBJ1-6; D: NA; size: NA; V: TRBV6-5; DNA: TGTGCCAGCAGTTTCCGGGACGGCCAAGGATCCCTCCACTTT; CDR3: CASSFRDGQGSLHF
J: TRBJ1-2; D: NA; size: NA; V: TRBV10-3; DNA: TGTGCCATCAGCAGGGGTGGAGGAGGCTACACCTTC; CDR3: CAISRGGGGYTF
J: TRBJ2-5; D: TRBD2; size: NA; V: TRBV13; DNA: TGTGCCAGCAGCCCAATTAGCGGGGGGCAAGAGACCCAGTACTTC; CDR3: CASSPISGGQETQYF
J: TRBJ1-2; D: TRBD1; size: NA; V: TRBV11-2; DNA: TGTGCCAGCAGCTTAGGCGGACAGGGGGCAGGAGGCTACACCTTC; CDR3: CASSLGGQGAGGYTF
J: TRBJ1-4; D: TRBD1; size: NA; V: TRBV2; DNA: TGTGCCAGCAGGGGACAGGGGAGGGGAACTAATGAAAAACTGTTTTTT; CDR3: CASRGQGRGTNEKLFF
J: TRBJ2-7; D: NA; size: NA; V: TRBV7-9; DNA: TGTGCCAGCAGCTTACGGCAGAGCTCCTACGAGCAGTACTTC; CDR3: CASSLRQSSYEQYF
J: TRBJ1-2; D: NA; size: NA; V: TRBV27; DNA: TGTGCCAGCAGCCGGACAGAGAACTATGGCTACACCTTC; CDR3: CASSRTENYGYTF
J: TRBJ1-6; D: TRBD1; size: NA; V: TRBV7-2; DNA: TGTGCCAGCAGCTTATTCGGACAGGGGGAATTAAATTCACCCCTCCACTTT; CDR3: CASSLFGQGELNSPLHF
J: TRBJ1-1; D: TRBD1; size: NA; V: TRBV5-1; DNA: TGCGCCAGCAGCTACCAGGGGGATCGCTCTGAAGCTTTCTTT; CDR3: CASSYQGDRSEAFF
J: TRBJ2-7; D: NA; size: once; V: TRBV12-5; DNA: TGTGCTAGTGGGGGGCGGGTATACGAGCAGTACTTC; CDR3: CASGGRVYEQYF
J: TRBJ2-1; D: NA; size: NA; V: TRBV4-1; DNA: TGCGCCAGCAGCCAACCGGGCGGAAGGGATTACAATGAGCAGTTCTTC; CDR3: CASSQPGGRDYNEQFF
J: TRBJ2-3; D: NA; size: NA; V: TRBV3-1/TRBV3-2; DNA: TGTGCCAGCAGCCAAGAGCGTTTCCTCGGCACAGATACGCAGTATTTT; CDR3: CASSQERFLGTDTQYF
J: TRBJ1-5; D: NA; size: few; V: TRBV10-1; DNA: TGCGCCAGCAGTTTGGGTAGCAATCAGCCCCAGCATTTT; CDR3: CASSLGSNQPQHF
J: TRBJ1-1; D: NA; size: NA; V: TRBV2; DNA: TGTGCCAGCAGTGAACAGGACACTGAAGCTTTCTTT; CDR3: CASSEQDTEAFF